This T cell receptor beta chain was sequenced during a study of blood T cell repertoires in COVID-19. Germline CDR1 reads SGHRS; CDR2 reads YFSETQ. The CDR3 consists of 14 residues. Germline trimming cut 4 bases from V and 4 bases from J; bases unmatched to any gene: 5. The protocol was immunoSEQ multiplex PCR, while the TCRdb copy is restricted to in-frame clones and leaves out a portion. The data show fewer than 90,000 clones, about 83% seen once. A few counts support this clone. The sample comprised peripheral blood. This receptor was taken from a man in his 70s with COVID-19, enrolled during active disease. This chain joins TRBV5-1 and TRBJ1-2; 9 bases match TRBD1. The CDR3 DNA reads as TGCGCCAGCAGCGTGGGACAGGGAGTCTATGGCTACACCTTC. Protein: CASSVGQGVYGYTF.